This TCR beta chain was sequenced in a study of PD-L1 blockade in urothelial cancer. The study, taken as a whole, reports: Below-median TCR clonality that was measured in pretreatment blood predicted better survival.

Patients in the study were battling locally advanced or metastatic urothelial carcinoma. CDR3 length: 14 amino acids. V was pared by 6 bases and J by 5 bases, with 7 bases of the junction left unmatched. The germline V gene encodes CDR1 MDHEN and CDR2 SYDVKM. The method was immunoSEQ multiplex PCR; TCRdb's version includes in-frame clones alone and lacks a portion of them. The sample has about 38,000 clones, 90% seen once. In regard to this clone: The antigen is undetermined.

This TCR was sampled from a man between 65 and 85 years old with urothelial cancer. The specimen comprised PBMCs, sampled around atezolizumab (anti-PD-L1) treatment. V is TRBV28 and J is TRBJ1-1; the match to TRBD1 covers 9 bases. CDR3 region: CASRSPGQGTEAFF. In DNA, the CDR3 is TGTGCCAGCAGGTCTCCGGGACAGGGAACTGAAGCTTTCTTT.